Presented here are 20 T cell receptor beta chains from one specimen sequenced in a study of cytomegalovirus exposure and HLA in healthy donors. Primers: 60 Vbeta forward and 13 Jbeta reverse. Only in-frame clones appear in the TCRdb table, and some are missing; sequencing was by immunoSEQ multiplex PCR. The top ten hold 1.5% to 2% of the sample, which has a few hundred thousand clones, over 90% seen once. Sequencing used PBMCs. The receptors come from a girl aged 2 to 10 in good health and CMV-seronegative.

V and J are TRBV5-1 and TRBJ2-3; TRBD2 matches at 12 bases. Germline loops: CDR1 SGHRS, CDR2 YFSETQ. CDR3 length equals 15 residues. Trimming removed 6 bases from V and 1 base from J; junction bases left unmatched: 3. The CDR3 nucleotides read TGCGCCAGCACCCCTAGCGGGGGGGGCACAGATACGCAGTATTTT. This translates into CASTPSGGGTDTQYF.

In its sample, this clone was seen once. CDR3 sequence reads: CAFSTGGTQPQHF. The CDR3 DNA reads as TGTGCCTTCTCTACAGGGGGCACTCAGCCCCAGCATTTT. The chain joins TRBV30 to TRBJ1-5; TRBD1 matches 9 bases. CDR1 and CDR2 (germline): GTSNPN, SVGIG (reference sequence). The CDR3 has 13 residues. With 7 bases clipped from V and 6 bases from J, the junction kept 7 bases outside the gene matches.

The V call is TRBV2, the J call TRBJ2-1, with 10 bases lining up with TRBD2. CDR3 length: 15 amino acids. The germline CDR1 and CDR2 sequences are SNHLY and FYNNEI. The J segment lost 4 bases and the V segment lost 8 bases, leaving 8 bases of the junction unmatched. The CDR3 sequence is CASVDTSGVYNEQFF. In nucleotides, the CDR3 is TGTGCCAGCGTTGATACTAGCGGGGTATACAATGAGCAGTTCTTC.

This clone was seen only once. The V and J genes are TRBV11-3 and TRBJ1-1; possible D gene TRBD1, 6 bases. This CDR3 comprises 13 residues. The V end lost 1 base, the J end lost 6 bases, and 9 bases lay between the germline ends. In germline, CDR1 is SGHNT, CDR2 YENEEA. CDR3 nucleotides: TGTGCCAGCAGCTTAGTCCAGGGGTCTGAAGCTTTCTTT. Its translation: CASSLVQGSEAFF.

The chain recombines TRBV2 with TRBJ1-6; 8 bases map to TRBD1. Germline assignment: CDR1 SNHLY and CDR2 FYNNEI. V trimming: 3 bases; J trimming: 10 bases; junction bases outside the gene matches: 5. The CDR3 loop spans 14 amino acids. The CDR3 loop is CASSDGQGGSPLHF. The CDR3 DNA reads TGTGCCAGCAGTGATGGACAGGGAGGCTCACCCCTCCACTTT. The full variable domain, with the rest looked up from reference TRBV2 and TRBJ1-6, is EPEVTQTPSHQVTQMGQEVILRCVPISNHLYFYWYRQILGQKVEFLVSFYNNEISEKSEIFDDQFSVERPDGSNFTLKIRSTKLEDSAMYFCASSDGQGGSPLHFGNGTRLTVT.

CDR3 DNA: TGTGCCAGCAAAGGGACTAGCGGGAGTAGGACCTACGAGCAGTACTTC. As protein: CASKGTSGSRTYEQYF. The J gene is TRBJ2-7, the V gene TRBV27, with 14 bases that match TRBD2. Trimming at V came to 7 bases and at J to 2 bases, leaving 7 bases not matched to a gene. The germline gives CDR1 MNHEY, CDR2 SMNVEV (reference sequence). CDR3 size: 16 residues.

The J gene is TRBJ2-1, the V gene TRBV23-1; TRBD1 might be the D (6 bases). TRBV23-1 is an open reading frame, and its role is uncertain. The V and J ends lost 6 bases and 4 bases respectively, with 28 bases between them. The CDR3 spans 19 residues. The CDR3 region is CASSLFVPGAWLYYNEQFF. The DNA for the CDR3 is TGCGCCAGCAGCCTATTTGTGCCAGGGGCCTGGTTATATTACAATGAGCAGTTCTTC.

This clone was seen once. CDR3 amino acids: CASRHRSNQPQHF. The CDR3 DNA sequence: TGTGCCAGCAGGCACCGGAGCAATCAGCCCCAGCATTTT. The rearrangement uses TRBV2 and TRBJ1-5; D is unclear. Trimming removed 6 bases at V and 1 base at J, with 7 bases between. In germline, CDR1 is SNHLY, CDR2 FYNNEI. The CDR3 extends over 13 amino acids. Full variable domain (missing parts from reference TRBV2 and TRBJ1-5): EPEVTQTPSHQVTQMGQEVILRCVPISNHLYFYWYRQILGQKVEFLVSFYNNEISEKSEIFDDQFSVERPDGSNFTLKIRSTKLEDSAMYFCASRHRSNQPQHFGDGTRLSIL.

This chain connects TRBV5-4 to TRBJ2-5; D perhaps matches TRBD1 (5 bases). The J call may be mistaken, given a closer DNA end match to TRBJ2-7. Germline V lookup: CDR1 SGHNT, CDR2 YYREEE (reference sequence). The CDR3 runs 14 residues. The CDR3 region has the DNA TGTGCCAGCAGCTTGGGAGACAGACCCTACGAGCAGTACTTC. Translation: CASSLGDRPYEQYF.

CDR3 in DNA: TGTGCCAGCTCACTAAACTCACTAGCGGGAGGAGGTAATGAGCAGTTCTTC. Translation: CASSLNSLAGGGNEQFF. This chain links TRBV18 with TRBJ2-1, with 12 positions matching TRBD2. The germline gives CDR1 KGHSH, CDR2 LQKENI. The CDR3 is 17 amino acids. J gave up 7 bases and V 4 bases, and 11 bases lay outside the gene matches.

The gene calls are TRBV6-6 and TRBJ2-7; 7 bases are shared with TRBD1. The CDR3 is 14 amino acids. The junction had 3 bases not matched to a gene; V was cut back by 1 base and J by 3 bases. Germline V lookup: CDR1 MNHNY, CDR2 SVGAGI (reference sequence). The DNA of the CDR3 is TGTGCCAGCAGTTACTGGACAGGCCTCTACGAGCAGTACTTC. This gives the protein CASSYWTGLYEQYF.

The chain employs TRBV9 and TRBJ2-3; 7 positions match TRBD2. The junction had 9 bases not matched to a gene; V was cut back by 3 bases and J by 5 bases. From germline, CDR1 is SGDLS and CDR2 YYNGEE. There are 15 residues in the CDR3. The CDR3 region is CASSGPESGIDTQYF. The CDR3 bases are TGTGCCAGCAGCGGGCCGGAGAGCGGGATAGATACGCAGTATTTT.

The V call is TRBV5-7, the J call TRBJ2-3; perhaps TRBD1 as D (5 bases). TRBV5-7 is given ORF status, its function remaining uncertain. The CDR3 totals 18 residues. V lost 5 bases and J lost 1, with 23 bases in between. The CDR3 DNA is TGTGCCAGCAGTCCCGCTCCCCGGACCTTACAGGGCACAGATACGCAGTATTTT. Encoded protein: CASSPAPRTLQGTDTQYF.

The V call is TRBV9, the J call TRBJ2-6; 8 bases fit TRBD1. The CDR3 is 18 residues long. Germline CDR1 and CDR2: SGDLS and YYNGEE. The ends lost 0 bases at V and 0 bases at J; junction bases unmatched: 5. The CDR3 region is CASSVGPTGGSGANVLTF. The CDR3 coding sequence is TGTGCCAGCAGCGTAGGTCCCACAGGGGGCTCTGGGGCCAACGTCCTGACTTTC.

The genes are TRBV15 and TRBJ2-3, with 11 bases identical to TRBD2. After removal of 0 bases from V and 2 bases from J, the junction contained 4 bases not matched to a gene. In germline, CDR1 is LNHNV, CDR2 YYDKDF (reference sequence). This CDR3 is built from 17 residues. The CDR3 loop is CATSREASGGHTDTQYF. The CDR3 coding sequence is TGTGCCACCAGCAGAGAGGCTAGCGGGGGGCACACAGATACGCAGTATTTT.

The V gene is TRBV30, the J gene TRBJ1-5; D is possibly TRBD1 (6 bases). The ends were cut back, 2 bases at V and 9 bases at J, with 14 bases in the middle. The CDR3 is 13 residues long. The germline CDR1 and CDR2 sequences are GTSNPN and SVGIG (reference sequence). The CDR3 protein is CAWSPGIRGPQHF. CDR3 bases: TGTGCCTGGAGTCCAGGGATCAGGGGGCCCCAGCATTTT. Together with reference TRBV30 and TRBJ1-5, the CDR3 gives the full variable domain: SQTIHQWPATLVQPVGSPLSLECTVEGTSNPNLYWYRQAAGRGLQLLFYSVGIGQISSEVPQNLSASRPQDRQFILSSKKLLLSDSGFYLCAWSPGIRGPQHFGDGTRLSIL.

CDR3 DNA sequence: TGTGCCAGCAGTAAACCGACAGGGAGAGGGGAAAAACTGTTTTTT. Protein product: CASSKPTGRGEKLFF. The chain recombines TRBV6-6 with TRBJ1-4, with TRBD1 matching 7 bases. The CDR3 runs to 15 residues. Germline CDR1 reads MNHNY; CDR2 reads SVGAGI (reference sequence). The junction had 11 bases not matched to a gene; V was cut back by 5 bases and J by 8 bases.

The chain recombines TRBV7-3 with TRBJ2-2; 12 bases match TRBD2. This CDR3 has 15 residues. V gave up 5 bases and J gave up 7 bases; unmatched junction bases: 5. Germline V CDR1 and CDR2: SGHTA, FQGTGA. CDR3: CASSPSGGAIGELFF. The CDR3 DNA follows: TGTGCCAGCAGCCCTAGCGGGGGGGCAATCGGGGAGCTGTTTTTT.

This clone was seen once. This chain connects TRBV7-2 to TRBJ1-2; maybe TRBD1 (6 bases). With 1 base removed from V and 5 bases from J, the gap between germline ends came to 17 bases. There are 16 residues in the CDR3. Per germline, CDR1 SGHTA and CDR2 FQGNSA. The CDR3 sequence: CASSLGGPGEGYGYTF. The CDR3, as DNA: TGTGCCAGCAGCTTAGGGGGGCCGGGTGAGGGATATGGCTACACCTTC.

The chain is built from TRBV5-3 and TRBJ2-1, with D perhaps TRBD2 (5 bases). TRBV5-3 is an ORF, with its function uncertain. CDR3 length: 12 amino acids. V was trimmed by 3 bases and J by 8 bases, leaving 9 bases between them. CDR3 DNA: TGTGCCAGAAGCTCACGGGGTTATGAGCAGTTCTTC. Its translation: CARSSRGYEQFF.